This T cell receptor (beta chain) is from a study of cytomegalovirus exposure and HLA in healthy donors. Study overall: Unique TCR beta sequences numbering around 110 million came from 190 million or so T cells in an earlier analysis. Points from the study as a whole: Among TCR sequences, most were rare, though some public TCRs appeared in many donors. The classifier reportedly diagnosed cytomegalovirus status with high specificity and sensitivity. Some V segments could not be told apart, so they were left out, TRBV6-2 and TRBV6-3 among them.

With 5 bases clipped from V and 0 bases from J, the junction kept 1 base outside the gene matches. The length of the CDR3 is 15 residues. Germline CDR1 reads SGHTA; CDR2 reads FQGNSA. With respect to this clone: Its specificity is not known.

The PCR was carried out with 60 Vbeta primers and 13 Jbeta primers. TCRdb's copy holds only in-frame clones and misses some; the assay was immunoSEQ multiplex PCR. The repertoire consists of roughly 100,000 clones, with approximately 80% occurring once and the leading ten covering roughly 8%. The V and J genes are TRBV7-2 and TRBJ2-3, with 11 bases aligning to TRBD2. The receptor comes from a female donor in good health and CMV-seronegative. Sequences were obtained from PBMCs. In nucleotides, the CDR3 is TGTGCCAGCAGCCGGACTAGCGGGAGCACAGATACGCAGTATTTT. Protein product: CASSRTSGSTDTQYF.